This TCR beta chain was sequenced for a study of tumor-infiltrating T cells and Merkel cell polyomavirus (TCRdb year 2017). At the level of the whole study: In Merkel cell carcinoma patients, the study investigated CD8+ T cells specific for the Merkel cell polyomavirus KLL epitope. Disease stage at presentation varied among the patients, and patient follow-up lasted a median of about 2.6 years, ranging from 1.1 to 6.0 years. Varied, non-standardized therapies, including chemotherapy, radiation and immunotherapies, were received by the patients. TRB sequencing covered KLL-tetramer-sorted cells from blood or tumor-infiltrating lymphocytes in 15 or so samples, plus 12 matched whole-tumor samples. Most of the whole-tumor samples were roughly 25-micron curls sectioned from formalin-fixed, paraffin-embedded tissue blocks. Across the study, one tumor sample was a frozen nodal tumor digest and one was a flash-frozen core biopsy of a metastasis.

Library preparation employed the immunoSEQ multiplex PCR assay. Adaptive Biotechnologies (Seattle, WA) carried out the genomic DNA extraction, TRB sequencing and normalization. For the original study's pipeline: To compute clonality, the Shannon entropy of productive TRB sequences was normalized by log2 of unique productive sequences and then subtracted from one. KLL-specific clonotypes in tumors were identified by matching TCRbeta CDR3 amino acid sequences with those from each patient's tetramer-sorted sample. Held by TCRdb, this immuneACCESS table contains in-frame sequences only and omits some clones. Under half of the omission traces to an unresolved V gene where checked; the cause of the rest is unknown. V, J and clone size reflect that table, while D and trimming were determined from the DNA. In all, the sample holds around 25,000 clones, and roughly 87% of those were seen once. Roughly 2.5% of the sample lies in the top ten.

The germline V gene sets CDR1 to SQVTM and CDR2 to ANQGSEA. V is trimmed back by 6 bases and J by 4 bases, and the junction contains 10 bases that no gene match accounts for. Inclusive of the bounding cysteine and phenylalanine, the CDR3 is 15 residues long. Just the 45-base CDR3 DNA is kept, in frame starting at base 1. Robust positive staining for Merkel cell polyomavirus Large T antigen was observed by immunohistochemistry in the tumors of all patients. The study included approximately 13 Merkel cell carcinoma patients who had robust KLL-tetramer+ populations, above 0.04% of CD8+ T cells, in blood and/or cultured TIL. Every patient was Caucasian, and patient ages ranged from about 50 to 85 years, with a median of around 64 years. Lymph node tumors were analyzed for patients with unknown primaries who presented with nodal disease, or when there was not enough primary tissue. For this clone: Its target antigen remains unknown. No much larger clone exists at a distance of one base, and base qualities are not known.

Points the paper makes about the study in general: One limitation of the study is the small sample size (n of about twelve patients). KLL-specific TRB repertoires were diverse and largely private, with only one public clonotype among a few hundred unique sequences, shared by two patients. A higher fraction of KLL-specific T cells within tumors (about 1.7-18% versus about 0-0.15%) was associated with significantly better MCC-specific survival. A greater number of unique KLL-specific clonotypes in tumors (roughly 5-110 vs 0-3) was associated with a significant advantage in MCC-specific survival (P = 0.0051). Only a single viral epitope was studied, so T cells against other Merkel cell polyomavirus epitopes were not captured.

The V and J segments used are TRBV29-1 and TRBJ2-7, and TRBD2 matches 12 of the central bases. Sample: lymph node tissue. This TCR derives from a man between 50 and 59 years old with Merkel cell carcinoma. Here is the DNA: TGCAGCGTGGGAATCACTAGCGGGGGGCCTTACGAGCAGTACTTC. Its translation is CSVGITSGGPYEQYF.